A selection of T cell receptor beta chains follows, all from one sample in a study of blood T cell repertoires in COVID-19. The table came from immunoSEQ multiplex PCR; TCRdb's copy has only in-frame clones and leaves some out. Here the sample spans about 200,000 clones, about 86% being singletons. The sequenced sample was peripheral blood. Receptors originate from a woman aged 45-60 years with COVID-19, enrolled during active disease. Both conserved end residues are part of each CDR3. A D gene is named only where the DNA matches it firmly. For some rows the clone size is stated as once, few or many, or as a class when expanded; others skip it.

j_call | v_call | d_call | cdr3_length | clone_size | cdr3_nt | cdr3_aa
TRBJ2-5 | TRBV5-4 | . | 17 | . | TGTGCCAGCAGCTTGGAAGTGTCGGGAATCGGGTCAGAGACCCAGTACTTC | CASSLEVSGIGSETQYF
TRBJ2-1 | TRBV2 | . | 12 | . | TGTGCCAGCAGTGAAGTAGAGGATGAGCAGTTCTTC | CASSEVEDEQFF
TRBJ2-3 | TRBV10-2 | TRBD1 | 16 | . | TGCGCCATCGCCGTTACCGGGACAGGGACCACAGATACGCAGTATTTT | CAIAVTGTGTTDTQYF
TRBJ2-7 | TRBV19 | . | 13 | . | TGTGCCAGTAGCCACGGACACAACTACGAGCAGTACTTC | CASSHGHNYEQYF
TRBJ2-7 | TRBV5-8 | . | 13 | . | TGTGCCAGCAGCTTGGCCAGGGGCTACGAGCAGTACTTC | CASSLARGYEQYF
TRBJ2-3 | TRBV5-5 | . | 18 | . | TGTGCCAGCAGCCGGGACCGCGGGATGTTTGCGGCCTCAGATACGCAGTATTTT | CASSRDRGMFAASDTQYF
TRBJ2-5 | TRBV3-1/TRBV3-2 | . | 12 | . | TGTACCAGCAGCCTACTAAAAGAGACCCAGTACTTC | CTSSLLKETQYF
TRBJ1-1 | TRBV6-5 | . | 13 | . | TGTGCCAGCAGTAGGGGGAGGGACACTGAAGCTTTCTTT | CASSRGRDTEAFF
TRBJ1-2 | TRBV6-2/TRBV6-3 | . | 15 | . | TGTGCCAGCAGCCCGGGTGGTACTTGGGCCGAGGGCTACACCTTC | CASSPGGTWAEGYTF
TRBJ2-1 | TRBV5-4 | TRBD2 | 13 | . | TGTGCCAGCGGGGGGGGATTCTACAATGAGCAGTTCTTC | CASGGGFYNEQFF
TRBJ1-4 | TRBV18 | TRBD1 | 14 | few | TGTGCCAGCTCACCGGGACAGCCTAATGAAAAACTGTTTTTT | CASSPGQPNEKLFF
TRBJ2-2 | TRBV24-1 | TRBD1 | 16 | few | TGTGCCACCAGTGATCCCGGGACAGGGGCTTCCGGGGAGCTGTTTTTT | CATSDPGTGASGELFF
TRBJ1-1 | TRBV24-1 | TRBD1 | 17 | . | TGTGCCACCAGTGATCGAACACAGACAGGGGGACGGACTGAAGCTTTCTTT | CATSDRTQTGGRTEAFF
TRBJ1-5 | TRBV2 | TRBD1 | 12 | . | TGTGCCTCCGGGACAGGGGCCGGGGGCCAGCATTTT | CASGTGAGGQHF
TRBJ1-5 | TRBV30 | TRBD1 | 13 | few | TGTGCCTGGACGACAGGGGACAATCAGCCCCAGCATTTT | CAWTTGDNQPQHF
TRBJ1-2 | TRBV12-3/TRBV12-4 | . | 12 | . | TGTGCCAGCAGTTTAGTTCGGGGTGGCTACACCTTC | CASSLVRGGYTF
TRBJ2-1 | TRBV15 | TRBD1 | 14 | . | TGTGCCACCAGCAAGACAGGGTCGGGCAATGAGCAGTTCTTC | CATSKTGSGNEQFF
TRBJ2-2 | TRBV10-3 | . | 16 | . | TGTGCCATCAGCCCGACACAGGGCGGTAGTACCGGGGAGCTGTTTTTT | CAISPTQGGSTGELFF
TRBJ2-3 | TRBV14 | . | 11 | . | TGTGCCAGCAGCCTTGGAGGGACGCAGTATTTT | CASSLGGTQYF
TRBJ2-4 | TRBV2 | . | 16 | . | TGTGCCAGCGGGGGCGAGTTTGGGAGAACCAAAAACATTCAGTACTTC | CASGGEFGRTKNIQYF
TRBJ1-2 | TRBV5-4 | . | 14 | few | TGTGCCAGCACCAATCCCGGGGAGAATTATGGCTACACCTTC | CASTNPGENYGYTF
TRBJ1-3 | TRBV4-3 | . | 13 | . | TGCGCCAGTTCGGTTGATCCTGGAAACACCATATATTTT | CASSVDPGNTIYF
TRBJ1-5 | TRBV2 | . | 13 | . | TGTGCCAGCAGTAGTATAATACAACCGCCCCAGCATTTT | CASSSIIQPPQHF
TRBJ1-1 | TRBV6-2/TRBV6-3 | TRBD1 | 14 | . | TGTGCCAGCAGCCTGGGACAGGGGGGCACTGAAGCTTTCTTT | CASSLGQGGTEAFF
TRBJ1-4 | TRBV15 | . | 15 | . | TGTGCCACCAGCAGATCCGCCCGTGGAGGGGAAAAACTGTTTTTT | CATSRSARGGEKLFF
TRBJ1-1 | TRBV5-1 | . | 16 | . | TGCGCCAGCTCAAAAGCGGGGGGTACGCGAAACACTGAAGCTTTCTTT | CASSKAGGTRNTEAFF
TRBJ1-1 | TRBV28 | . | 15 | . | TGTGCCAGCAGTTTACTGTTACCTCGCCGGGGTGAAGCTTTCTTT | CASSLLLPRRGEAFF
TRBJ2-1 | TRBV11-2 | TRBD1 | 14 | . | TGTGCCAGCAGCTTAGATCGCTCGACAGGGGAGCAGTTCTTC | CASSLDRSTGEQFF
TRBJ1-1 | TRBV9 | . | 15 | . | TGTGCCAGCAGCGTAGTTGGACAGCTGAACACTGAAGCTTTCTTT | CASSVVGQLNTEAFF
TRBJ1-5 | TRBV19 | . | 16 | . | TGTGCCAGTAGTATAGACCTAACAGGAGTGGGTCAGCCCCAGCATTTT | CASSIDLTGVGQPQHF
TRBJ2-3 | TRBV15 | . | 16 | . | TGTGCCACCAGCAGACTCAGGGGGGTAAACACAGATACGCAGTATTTT | CATSRLRGVNTDTQYF
TRBJ1-2 | TRBV6-2/TRBV6-3 | TRBD1 | 14 | . | TGTGCCAGCAGCTGGGACAGCTCTTACTATGGCTACACCTTC | CASSWDSSYYGYTF
TRBJ2-7 | TRBV5-1 | . | 15 | once | TGCGCCAGCAGCTTGGCCGGTTGGAGGGGAGACGAGCAGTACTTC | CASSLAGWRGDEQYF
TRBJ2-7 | TRBV20-1 | . | 12 | . | TGCAGTGCTAGTCGCGGACTGGCCGAGCAGTACTTC | CSASRGLAEQYF
TRBJ1-3 | TRBV3-1/TRBV3-2 | . | 12 | . | TGTGCCAGCAGCCGTCAGGGAAACACCATATATTTT | CASSRQGNTIYF
TRBJ1-2 | TRBV6-2/TRBV6-3 | . | 13 | few | TGTGCCAGCAGTTACGGGACAAACTATGGCTACACCTTC | CASSYGTNYGYTF
TRBJ1-2 | TRBV30 | TRBD1 | 15 | . | TGTGCCTGGAGGGGGTTCAGGGGGCAGGACTATGGCTACACCTTC | CAWRGFRGQDYGYTF
TRBJ2-3 | TRBV15 | TRBD2 | 15 | . | TGTGCCACCAGAAACGCTCCCGGGGGGGTTGGTACGCAGTATTTT | CATRNAPGGVGTQYF
TRBJ1-4 | TRBV2 | . | 14 | . | TGTGCCAGCAGTGTTGGAGTGGGAGGTGAAAAACTGTTTTTT | CASSVGVGGEKLFF
TRBJ1-4 | TRBV6-1 | . | 18 | . | TGTGCCAGCAGTGAAGCGCTTAGGGGGAACAGGGTTTACGAAAAACTGTTTTTT | CASSEALRGNRVYEKLFF
TRBJ2-1 | TRBV30 | TRBD2 | 18 | once | TGTGCCTGGAGTGCACCCCGGAGGGCGGGGGGGCCTCCGGGCGAGCAGTTCTTC | CAWSAPRRAGGPPGEQFF